A single sample gave rise to the 21 T cell receptor beta chains below, sequenced in a study of blood T cells in healthy people across ages. Using a J-beta primer mix together with a sample-barcoded 5' primer, a second PCR was run for roughly 6 to 12 cycles. TCRdb independently ran MiXCR on the 5' RACE reads; one entry per CDR3 protein. The repertoire holds some 700,000 distinct CDR3 sequences, with around 40% as singletons. Sequenced: blood. These receptors originate from a woman aged 55 to 70 in good health.

V and J are TRBV7-2 and TRBJ2-3; TRBD2 aligns across 15 bases. Germline CDR1 reads SGHTA; CDR2 reads FQGNSA. The CDR3 is made up of 19 amino acids. V dropped 5 bases and J dropped 0; count of bases not matched to a gene: 9. The CDR3 nucleotides are TGTGCCAGCAGCATACGGGGACTAGCGGGGGGAACTAGCACAGATACGCAGTATTTT. Its protein product is CASSIRGLAGGTSTDTQYF.

The J gene is TRBJ2-3, the V gene TRBV24-1; 7 nucleotides align to TRBD1. The CDR3 has 15 residues. Looked up from germline, CDR1 is KGHDR and CDR2 is SFDVKD. V shed 3 bases, J shed 6 bases, and the junction held 8 bases outside the gene matches. Here the CDR3 reads CATSDPGQYFDTQYF. DNA for the CDR3: TGTGCCACCAGTGATCCGGGACAGTATTTCGATACGCAGTATTTT.

This clonotype was observed a few times. The rearrangement joins TRBV4-3 to TRBJ2-1; 12 positions agree with TRBD2. V dropped 2 bases and J dropped 8; count of bases not matched to a gene: 10. CDR3 length equals 17 residues. Germline-derived CDR1 and CDR2 are LGHNA and YSLEER. Here the CDR3 DNA reads TGCGCCAGCAGCCAAACCCCTAGCGGGAGGGGGACGGATGAGCAGTTCTTC. Translation gives CASSQTPSGRGTDEQFF.

The genes are TRBV4-3 and TRBJ2-4; TRBD1 might be the D (8 bases). Gene TRBJ2-7 matches the end of the DNA better, so the J call may be wrong. The V gene's germline CDR1 is LGHNA and CDR2 YSLEER. This CDR3 spans 17 amino acids. CDR3 sequence reads: CASSPTGGGLPNYEQYF. CDR3 nucleotides: TGCGCCAGCAGCCCCACAGGGGGGGGTTTACCGAACTACGAGCAGTACTTC.

This clonotype has ten or more counts. The chain uses TRBV5-1 and TRBJ2-5; D call uncertain. V dropped 2 bases and J dropped 2 bases, with 7 bases sitting between them. CDR1 and CDR2 from the germline V gene are SGHRS and YFSETQ. This CDR3 region has 13 residues. The CDR3 spells CASSFNLQETQYF. Written as DNA, the CDR3 is TGCGCCAGCAGCTTTAACCTACAAGAGACCCAGTACTTC.

The rearrangement uses TRBV7-9 and TRBJ2-5, with D perhaps TRBD2 (6 bases). The DNA end lines up better with TRBJ2-7; the J call may be wrong. The CDR3 covers 16 residues. In germline, CDR1 is SEHNR, CDR2 FQNEAQ (reference sequence). CDR3 sequence reads: CASSLILSGDLGEQYF. The CDR3 DNA follows: TGTGCCAGCAGCTTAATTCTTTCGGGGGACCTAGGCGAGCAGTACTTC.

The chain is built from TRBV11-2 and TRBJ1-2, with D unresolved. The CDR3 contains 18 residues. V was clipped by 1 base and J by 3 bases, with 21 bases between them. Germline V gene data show CDR1 as SGHAT and CDR2 as FQNNGV. The CDR3 region has the DNA TGTGCCAGCAGCTTAGCCCAATCTGTCGGGTATATGGACTATGGCTACACCTTC. It yields the protein CASSLAQSVGYMDYGYTF. The full variable domain, its missing parts supplied by reference TRBV11-2 and TRBJ1-2, is EAGVAQSPRYKIIEKRQSVAFWCNPISGHATLYWYQQILGQGPKLLIQFQNNGVVDDSQLPKDRFSAERLKGVDSTLKIQPAKLEDSAVYLCASSLAQSVGYMDYGYTFGSGTRLTVV.

This clonotype was found a few times. The chain joins TRBV11-3 to TRBJ2-3; 9 bases map to TRBD1. Germline CDR1 SGHNT, CDR2 YENEEA. The CDR3 covers 15 residues. The ends lost 2 bases at V and 8 bases at J; junction bases unmatched: 8. The CDR3 loop reads CASSLSGTGRGTQYF. DNA for the CDR3: TGTGCCAGCAGCTTATCCGGGACAGGGCGGGGTACGCAGTATTTT.

This clonotype was seen a few times. The CDR3 coding sequence is TGTGCCAGCAGCGTAACGGGCTCCTACAATGAGCAGTTCTTC. Its translation is CASSVTGSYNEQFF. The chain recombines TRBV9 with TRBJ2-1; D remains ambiguous. The germline V gene encodes CDR1 SGDLS and CDR2 YYNGEE. CDR3 size: 14 residues. The germline V and J ends were trimmed by 1 base and 0 bases, with 5 bases remaining between them.

On this clonotype: Given a much more abundant clone one base away, this may be a read error. V is TRBV9 and J is TRBJ2-5; 12 bases align to TRBD2. Germline V gene sequence: CDR1 SGDLS, CDR2 YYNGEE. The CDR3 covers 16 residues. V lost 0 bases and J lost 11; bases outside the gene matches: 11. CDR3 sequence (DNA): TGTGCCAGCAGCGTAGCCCTAGCGGGAGGGGGGAATGAGCAGTACTTC. As protein: CASSVALAGGGNEQYF.

This chain links TRBV5-1 with TRBJ2-1, with a possible D match to TRBD1 (6 bases). The J call may be faulty, since TRBJ2-7 better matches the DNA end. The germline V gene has CDR1 SGHRS and CDR2 YFSETQ. The CDR3 is made up of 16 amino acids. This CDR3 is CASSLAAGEVYNEQYF. DNA of the CDR3: TGCGCCAGCAGCTTGGCGGCAGGGGAAGTCTACAATGAGCAGTACTTC.

The chain is built from TRBV29-1 and TRBJ2-5; TRBD2 might be the D (6 bases). There are 13 residues in the CDR3. V lost 6 bases to trimming and J lost 7 bases, with 18 bases between them. Germline-derived CDR1 and CDR2 are SQVTM and ANQGSEA. Here the CDR3 reads CSVETATGVTQYF. The CDR3 DNA follows: TGCAGCGTCGAGACGGCTACGGGGGTGACCCAGTACTTC.

Only a few counts were recorded for this clonotype. This sequence joins TRBV6-6 and TRBJ1-4, with unresolved D. The germline V gene encodes CDR1 MNHNY and CDR2 SVGAGI (reference sequence). The CDR3 has 14 amino acids. Trimming removed 2 bases at V and 3 bases at J, with 7 bases between. CDR3 sequence (DNA): TGTGCCAGCAGTTACCTCGGATCTAATGAAAAACTGTTTTTT. This sequence encodes CASSYLGSNEKLFF.

This clonotype was seen more than once but under ten times. J is TRBJ2-5 and V is TRBV12-3 or TRBV12-4; TRBD2 might be the D (5 bases). Trimming removed 1 base at V and 2 bases at J, with 14 bases between. The CDR3 spans 16 residues. CDR3 in amino acids: CASSLGPGEGQETQYF. CDR3 DNA: TGTGCCAGCAGTTTAGGTCCAGGAGAGGGACAAGAGACCCAGTACTTC.

This clonotype showed up just a few times. The chain combines TRBV9 with TRBJ2-1, with TRBD1 matching 10 bases. Germline V CDR1 and CDR2: SGDLS, YYNGEE. The J segment lost 4 bases and the V segment lost 0 bases, leaving 4 bases of the junction unmatched. This CDR3 comprises 16 residues. CDR3 protein: CASSVGTGGIYNEQFF. Written as DNA, the CDR3 is TGTGCCAGCAGCGTAGGGACAGGGGGAATTTACAATGAGCAGTTCTTC.

The chain joins TRBV6-6 to TRBJ2-7, with 8 bases fitting TRBD2. V gave up 5 bases and J gave up 5 bases; unmatched junction bases: 14. The CDR3 is made up of 16 amino acids. CDR1 and CDR2 (germline): MNHNY, SVGAGI (reference sequence). For the CDR3, the DNA is TGTGCCAGCAGTCCCGGAATAGCGGGACTGATGGACGAGCAGTACTTC. It codes for CASSPGIAGLMDEQYF.

This clonotype was observed a few times. The chain links TRBV9 to TRBJ1-2; 10 positions match TRBD1. This CDR3 region has 14 residues. CDR1 and CDR2 from the germline V gene are SGDLS and YYNGEE. V lost 3 bases to trimming and J lost 7 bases; unmatched junction nucleotides: 6. The CDR3, as DNA: TGTGCCAGCAGCGGCCGGGACAGGGGCTTTGGCTACACCTTC. Translated, it gives CASSGRDRGFGYTF.

The rearrangement joins TRBV6-6 to TRBJ2-1; TRBD2 matches 12 bases. After removal of 6 bases from V and 8 bases from J, the junction contained 5 bases not matched to a gene. Germline V CDR1 and CDR2: MNHNY, SVGAGI (reference sequence). The CDR3 spans 14 residues. The CDR3 DNA is TGTGCCAGCAGGGGGACTAGCGGGTTGTATGAGCAGTTCTTC. As protein: CASRGTSGLYEQFF.

The genes are TRBV12-3 or TRBV12-4 and TRBJ2-1; D is perhaps TRBD1 (6 bases). V lost 6 bases, J lost 13 bases, and 28 bases lay in between. The CDR3 sequence is 16 residues long. The CDR3 is CASSTPWGPFPGTQFF. The CDR3 bases are TGTGCCAGCAGCACTCCCTGGGGGCCATTCCCAGGGACCCAGTTCTTC.

This clonotype was recorded a few times. J is TRBJ2-4 and V is TRBV10-3; D ambiguous. CDR1 and CDR2 from the germline V gene are ENHRY and SYGVKD. V was trimmed by 0 bases and J by 10 bases, leaving 10 bases between them. The CDR3 spans 13 residues. CDR3 in amino acids: CAISESAAKIQYF. CDR3 DNA sequence: TGTGCCATCAGTGAGTCTGCGGCCAAGATTCAGTACTTC.

This chain uses TRBV18 with TRBJ2-1; D is unclear. V was clipped by 5 bases and J by 4 bases, with 15 bases between them. The CDR3 has 15 amino acids. Germline CDR1 reads KGHSH; CDR2 reads LQKENI. The CDR3 is CASSLTVGKYNEQFF. CDR3 in DNA: TGTGCCAGCTCATTGACGGTGGGGAAGTACAATGAGCAGTTCTTC.